This T cell receptor (beta chain) was obtained from a study of T cell responses to AZD1222 COVID-19 vaccine (dated by TCRdb to about 2021). Regarding the research as a whole: AZD1222 recipients whose second dose came at about 4 weeks and those whose second dose came at about 12 weeks were combined into one group, since spike-specific TCR depth and breadth did not differ between the two schedules. A total of under 250 trial participants underwent TCR sequencing, of whom approximately 200 had received two doses of AZD1222 and some 26 had received two doses of the MenACWY control vaccine. Enrollment into the trials was organized by age into subgroups of 18-55, 56-69 and 70-plus years, and those subgroups contained approximately 160, 26 and 62 TCR-sequenced participants, respectively.

CDR3 length: 13 amino acids, cysteine to phenylalanine. This entry keeps only the CDR3 DNA: 39 bases, framed from base 1. V loses 0 bases of germline sequence and J loses 2 bases, and the interval between the two ends is 4 bases. CDR1 MNHEY and CDR2 SVGAGI are derived from the germline V gene. A word on this clone: Its antigen remains undetermined. Within one base of it there is no much larger clone, and no base qualities were kept. The sample carries other DNA sequences with the same CDR3.

The CDR3 regions of human TCRbeta chains were subjected to immunosequencing. The original pipeline was this. TCRs in the repertoires were matched against a reference library of SARS-CoV-2-specific TCRs that had been generated with the MIRA antigen-specificity platform. Breadth was defined as the fraction of unique TCRs that were SARS-CoV-2-associated. Depth was defined as the fraction of total T cells that were SARS-CoV-2-associated. Using the MIRA data, each spike-specific TCR was assigned both to the spike region to which the TCR was reactive and to a CD4 or CD8 class. Log10-transformed breadth and depth values were compared by one-way ANOVA with Sidak's multiple comparisons tests. TCRdb mirrors the immuneACCESS table, restricted to in-frame sequences. Some clones are absent from its copies; in checked studies, under half trace to an unresolved V gene, and the reason for the others is unknown. That table supplies the V and J calls and clone size; D and trimming were determined from the DNA. Counted in this sample were 150,000 to 200,000 clones; about nine tenths of them appeared once. In total, the top ten clones hold under 6.5% of the sample.

The paper's findings and limits, for the study overall: Vaccine-associated CD4 TCRs spanned the whole spike protein, with dominant responses in regions 160-218 and 743-854. Conclusions about previously exposed vaccinees are limited because only a handful of AZD1222 recipients were SARS-CoV-2 seropositive at baseline. Because no samples from the day 14 peak response were available, repertoires could be characterized only after the peak T cell response. Reportedly, close to half of the unique spike-specific TCRs recognized epitopes lying outside the regions that are mutated in the B.1.351 and B.1.1.7 variants. Most participants were white British and females outnumbered males, and the authors suggested that clonal diversity may have been underestimated. After two AZD1222 doses, both the breadth and the depth of spike-specific TCRs were significantly higher than at day 0 and than in MenACWY recipients. In the small 56-69-year group, the increase in depth fell short of significance, most likely because of low power.

The label giving this sample's time point can be read as: baseline before first vaccination. Vaccinee samples were obtained from the UK trials COV001 and COV002, which included a single-blind randomized controlled phase 2/3 trial of AZD1222 (ChAdOx1 nCoV-19) in healthy adults. For TCRbeta chain sequencing, PBMC samples were collected from trial participants at day 0 and at day 28 after the second dose. The sequence joins TRBV6-5 to TRBJ1-2; a confident D gene designation cannot be given. The sequencing used peripheral blood, collected on day 0 of AZD1222 vaccination. This TCR was sampled from an adult in good health. The bases read TGTGCCAGCAGTTACTCGCGGAACTATGGCTACACCTTC. Its protein reads: CASSYSRNYGYTF.